This T cell receptor (beta chain) derives from a study of T cell changes during pregnancy in multiple sclerosis. There are 14 residues in the CDR3. Per the germline V gene, CDR1 is SQVTM and CDR2 is ANQGSEA. Trimming removed 5 bases from V and 1 base from J; junction bases left unmatched: 3. Measured with immunoSEQ multiplex PCR; TCRdb has only the in-frame clones, and not every one. The sample yields some 40,000 clones, 92% seen once. The chain carries TRBV29-1 and TRBJ2-2; TRBD1 matches at 8 bases. This receptor was obtained from a female donor with multiple sclerosis, enrolled in a pregnancy study. The material sequenced was CD8+ T cells from peripheral blood mononuclear cells, taken before pregnancy. The CDR3 bases are TGCAGCGTTAGTGGACAGGGGAACACCGGGGAGCTGTTTTTT. Amino acid sequence: CSVSGQGNTGELFF.